This record looks at one T cell receptor (beta chain) sequence and its context. Its antigen is as yet unknown. The sample comes from a study of response to subunit inactivated influenza vaccine. General study results and limits: Few additional T cells are recruited per seasonal influenza vaccination, authors suggested.

TCRdb redid the calling of the RT-PCR reads with MiXCR, one entry per CDR3 protein. The sample includes 800,000 or so distinct CDR3 sequences, about 20% of them seen just once. The germline CDR1 and CDR2 sequences are MDHEN and SYDVKM. Between the trimmed V and J ends, which lost 5 bases and 10 bases, there was a span of 6 bases. The length of the CDR3 is 10 residues. The chain employs TRBV28 and TRBJ2-1; unclear D gene. The TCR comes from a man aged 45-65 years who received an inactivated influenza vaccine. Specimen: PBMCs from blood, collected about 5 days after vaccination. CDR3 in amino acids: CASSTGEQFF. The CDR3 DNA is TGTGCCAGCAGTACTGGAGAGCAGTTCTTC.